The entry that follows covers one T cell receptor (beta chain) sequence. How the authors handled the data: Amplification of reference gene primers was used by the study to estimate nucleated cell counts. TCRdb's table, derived via immunoSEQ multiplex PCR, lists solely in-frame clones and lacks some. V and J calls and clone size are given by that table; D and trimming were obtained from the DNA. The data contain some 270,000 clones, around nine tenths of them singletons. The CDR3 spans 17 residues. Trimming removed 1 base from V and 6 bases from J; junction bases left unmatched: 9. Germline V gene data show CDR1 as LGHDT and CDR2 as YNNKEL (reference sequence). These data are taken from a study of blood T cell repertoires in COVID-19. Study overall: Italy, Spain and the United States were the sources of the convalescent and acute COVID-19 samples.

The clonotype comes from a woman in her fifties or sixties who had recovered from COVID-19. Sequenced sample: peripheral blood. This chain uses TRBV3-1 (or the pseudogene TRBV3-2) with TRBJ2-2; 9 bases are shared with TRBD1. The CDR3 region is CASSQVTRTGVPGELFF. The CDR3 region has the DNA TGTGCCAGCAGCCAAGTAACCCGGACAGGGGTTCCCGGGGAGCTGTTTTTT.